The entry that follows covers one TCR beta chain sequence. Its antigen is still unknown. Between the trimmed V and J ends, which lost 0 bases and 1 base, there was a span of 8 bases. This CDR3 comprises 14 residues. Germline-derived CDR1 and CDR2 are GTSNPN and SVGIG (reference sequence). The data were obtained in a study of PD-1 blockade in classical Hodgkin lymphoma. Study in general: Every 2 weeks, patients got 3 mg/kg intravenous nivolumab. Overall study results and limits: Complete responders' baseline diversity resembled that of newly diagnosed patients. Relative to healthy donors, newly diagnosed patients reportedly had lower baseline TCR diversity, which was reported as lower still in relapsed/refractory patients. There remain no defined causes for the repertoire differences, which possibly reflect disease activity or prior therapy.

Assay: immunoSEQ multiplex PCR; the TCRdb copy retains only in-frame clones and omits some. Of around 28,000 clones in the sample, less than 90% are singletons; the top ten hold about a fifth. All patients experienced relapse after autologous stem cell transplantation, and brentuximab vedotin exposure was variable. Sequenced material: peripheral blood mononuclear cells (PBMCs), taken before the second cycle of nivolumab. The receptor was isolated from a human donor with classical Hodgkin lymphoma. The V gene is TRBV30, the J gene TRBJ2-3, with D unclear. The DNA for the CDR3 is TGTGCCTGGAGTGTACTGACCGGCACAGATACGCAGTATTTT. Translated, it gives CAWSVLTGTDTQYF.